One sample yielded the 28 T cell receptor beta chains listed below, sequenced in a study of cytomegalovirus exposure and HLA in healthy donors. PCR amplification relied on 60 Vbeta primers (plus 13 Jbeta primers). Here immunoSEQ multiplex PCR was the method, and the copy in TCRdb shows in-frame clones only, minus some. The sample holds tens of thousands of clones. The material sequenced was PBMCs. The source of these receptors is a woman in her forties or fifties in good health and CMV-seropositive.

The rearrangement uses TRBV6-5 and TRBJ2-7, with 9 bases matching TRBD1. Germline V CDR1 and CDR2: MNHEY, SVGAGI. J gave up 4 bases and V 6 bases, and 10 bases lay outside the gene matches. The CDR3 sequence is 15 residues long. The CDR3 region is CASRRREQGAYEQYF. The CDR3 DNA reads as TGTGCCAGCAGAAGGAGGGAACAGGGGGCGTACGAGCAGTACTTC.

This clone is labeled medium-sized (0.01 to 0.1%) based on frequency. The J gene is TRBJ1-2, the V gene TRBV9, with D possibly being TRBD1 (6 bases). The V gene's germline CDR1 is SGDLS and CDR2 YYNGEE. This CDR3 is built from 12 residues. V lost 4 bases to trimming and J lost 5 bases, with 9 bases between them. The CDR3 nucleotides are TGTGCCAGCAGCTTACAGGGTTATGGCTACACCTTC. Residues: CASSLQGYGYTF.

The CDR3 nucleotides are TGTGCCAGTATCCGGGACAGGGCGCATAATTCACCCCTCCACTTT. Its translation is CASIRDRAHNSPLHF. The gene calls are TRBV21-1 and TRBJ1-6; the DNA was not used to check the table's D call, TRBD1. TRBV21-1 corresponds to a pseudogene. The CDR3 sequence is 15 residues long.

The chain carries TRBV28 and TRBJ2-7; 8 bases fit TRBD2. Trimming at V came to 7 bases and at J to 1 base, leaving 6 bases not matched to a gene. Germline lookup yields CDR1 MDHEN and CDR2 SYDVKM. This CDR3 is built from 14 residues. The chain's CDR3 is CASTLRGVSYEQYF. The CDR3 DNA reads TGTGCCAGCACCCTGCGGGGGGTATCCTACGAGCAGTACTTC.

The chain employs TRBV5-1 and TRBJ2-1; TRBD1 aligns across 12 bases. This CDR3 has 17 residues. After removal of 4 bases from V and 3 bases from J, the junction contained 8 bases not matched to a gene. Germline V gives CDR1 SGHRS, CDR2 YFSETQ. Here the CDR3 DNA reads TGCGCCAGCAGCAGCGCCGGGACAGGGGGCGTCTACAATGAGCAGTTCTTC. The encoded protein is CASSSAGTGGVYNEQFF.

The chain uses TRBV4-3 and TRBJ1-1; D is possibly TRBD1 (5 bases). Germline assignment: CDR1 LGHNA and CDR2 YSLEER. V was trimmed by 1 base and J by 0 bases, leaving 9 bases between them. CDR3 length: 15 residues. CDR3 amino acids: CASSQGYRMNTEAFF. Here the CDR3 DNA reads TGCGCCAGCAGCCAAGGGTACAGGATGAACACTGAAGCTTTCTTT.

V gene TRBV29-1 combines with J gene TRBJ2-5; TRBD2 matches at 7 bases. The germline gives CDR1 SQVTM, CDR2 ANQGSEA. This CDR3 contains 14 residues. The trim removed 2 bases at V and 4 bases at J, leaving 7 bases unmatched. This CDR3 is CSVEKRGVRETQYF. The CDR3 region has the DNA TGCAGCGTTGAAAAGCGGGGCGTACGAGAGACCCAGTACTTC.

As regards this clone: Other DNA sequences within the sample encode an identical CDR3. V gene TRBV19 combines with J gene TRBJ2-7; 9 bases agree with TRBD1. The CDR3 is 17 amino acids. Per germline, CDR1 LNHDA and CDR2 SQIVND (reference sequence). Germline trimming cut 5 bases from V and 0 bases from J; bases unmatched to any gene: 11. In nucleotides, the CDR3 is TGTGCCAGTAGTCTCTCGGCGGGACAGGGATACTCCTACGAGCAGTACTTC. It translates to CASSLSAGQGYSYEQYF.

The V gene is TRBV7-9, the J gene TRBJ2-1; 10 bases align to TRBD1. This CDR3 spans 13 amino acids. Germline trimming cut 5 bases from V and 9 bases from J; bases unmatched to any gene: 4. Germline CDR1 SEHNR, CDR2 FQNEAQ (reference sequence). CDR3 sequence (DNA): TGTGCCAGCAGCCGACAGGGGGCGGGTGAGCAGTTCTTC. It yields the protein CASSRQGAGEQFF.

The rearrangement uses TRBV7-9 and TRBJ2-5; D remains ambiguous. The CDR3 length is 12 residues. The V and J ends lost 5 bases and 2 bases respectively, with 6 bases between them. Germline V CDR1 and CDR2: SEHNR, FQNEAQ (reference sequence). CDR3 coding DNA: TGTGCCAGCAGCCTTATACAAGAGACCCAGTACTTC. Translated, it gives CASSLIQETQYF.

The J gene is TRBJ1-5, the V gene TRBV28; no clear D gene. The CDR3 totals 14 residues. The V end was cut by 3 bases, the J end by 1 base, with 7 bases between. Germline V gives CDR1 MDHEN, CDR2 SYDVKM. CDR3 loop: CASSLAVSNQPQHF. The CDR3 region has the DNA TGTGCCAGCAGTTTGGCGGTGAGCAATCAGCCCCAGCATTTT.

The V gene is TRBV28, the J gene TRBJ2-7; TRBD1 is a possible D gene (6 bases). V was pared by 7 bases and J by 3 bases, with 19 bases between. The CDR3 spans 15 residues. Germline-derived CDR1 and CDR2 are MDHEN and SYDVKM. Written as DNA, the CDR3 is TGTGCCAGCACGGCGGCAGGGGCTAATCTCTACGAGCAGTACTTC. Encoded protein: CASTAAGANLYEQYF. The whole variable domain, filled in from reference TRBV28 and TRBJ2-7, reads DVKVTQSSRYLVKRTGEKVFLECVQDMDHENMFWYRQDPGLGLRLIYFSYDVKMKEKGDIPEGYSVSREKKERFSLILESASTNQTSMYLCASTAAGANLYEQYFGPGTRLTVT.

This chain connects TRBV5-1 to TRBJ2-5; 9 nucleotides align to TRBD1. The germline gives CDR1 SGHRS, CDR2 YFSETQ. Unmatched junction bases numbered 10, after V lost 8 bases and J lost 5 bases. The length of the CDR3 is 14 residues. The chain's CDR3 is CASYLQGALETQYF. CDR3 nucleotides: TGCGCCAGTTATCTACAGGGGGCGTTGGAGACCCAGTACTTC.

The chain uses TRBV6-5 and TRBJ1-6, with TRBD1 as a possible D gene (5 bases). Trimming removed 2 bases at V and 11 bases at J, with 10 bases between. Germline lookup yields CDR1 MNHEY and CDR2 SVGAGI. The CDR3 sequence is 13 residues long. CDR3 loop: CASSYQTVTPLHF. In DNA, the CDR3 is TGTGCCAGCAGTTACCAGACAGTCACACCCCTCCACTTT.

The rearrangement uses TRBV5-1 and TRBJ2-5, with 13 bases aligning to TRBD2. Germline V gives CDR1 SGHRS, CDR2 YFSETQ. This CDR3 is built from 16 residues. V lost 3 bases, J lost 4 bases, and 6 bases stayed unmatched. CDR3 nucleotide sequence: TGCGCCAGCAGCTCAGGGCGGACTAGCGGGAGAGAGACCCAGTACTTC. It translates to CASSSGRTSGRETQYF.

This chain links TRBV28 with TRBJ1-1; possibly TRBD1 for D (6 bases). V lost 5 bases and J lost 3, with 13 bases in between. CDR1 and CDR2 (germline): MDHEN, SYDVKM. There are 14 residues in the CDR3. CDR3 nucleotide sequence: TGTGCCAGCAGTCAAACAGGACAGCACACTGAAGCTTTCTTT. Protein sequence: CASSQTGQHTEAFF.

The chain has TRBV2 and TRBJ2-5, with no clear D. The CDR3 extends over 13 amino acids. Trimming took off 5 bases at V and 8 bases at J, with 15 bases between the two ends. Germline V gene lookup returns CDR1 SNHLY and CDR2 FYNNEI. CDR3 loop: CASSPEQVGTQYF. As DNA, the CDR3 is TGTGCCAGCAGTCCAGAGCAGGTGGGCACCCAGTACTTC.

The chain couples TRBV7-2 to TRBJ1-5; weak D call: TRBD1 (6 bases). This CDR3 has 14 residues. Trimming pared 3 bases from V and 3 bases from J, leaving 9 bases between. Germline CDR1 reads SGHTA; CDR2 reads FQGNSA. As DNA, the CDR3 is TGTGCCAGCAGCTTTCAGGGGATCAATCAGCCCCAGCATTTT. This gives the protein CASSFQGINQPQHF.

The V call is TRBV30, the J call TRBJ1-2; TRBD1 matches at 7 bases. The CDR3 totals 14 residues. CDR1 and CDR2 (germline): GTSNPN, SVGIG (reference sequence). V was clipped by 0 bases and J by 6 bases; unmatched bases: 7. The CDR3 region has the DNA TGTGCCTGGAGTGTAATTAAGGGGGCTGATGGCTACACCTTC. This encodes CAWSVIKGADGYTF.

The rearrangement joins TRBV9 to TRBJ2-5; 12 bases map to TRBD1. The J call is uncertain, as TRBJ2-7 better fits the DNA end. Germline CDR1 SGDLS, CDR2 YYNGEE. The CDR3 length is 15 residues. CDR3 protein: CASSVAWDRGHEQYF. The CDR3 coding sequence is TGTGCCAGCAGCGTAGCTTGGGACAGGGGGCACGAGCAGTACTTC.

This chain uses TRBV5-1 with TRBJ1-2; D gene uncertain. Trimming shortened V by 1 base and J by 4 bases, and 11 bases separated the two germline ends. This CDR3 region has 14 residues. Germline CDR1 is SGHRS and CDR2 is YFSETQ. The CDR3: CASSLTTGGYGYTF. The CDR3 nucleotides are TGCGCCAGCAGCTTGACGACCGGAGGCTATGGCTACACCTTC.

The chain is built from TRBV27 and TRBJ1-1; D is unclear. The CDR3 is made up of 12 amino acids. The germline V and J ends were trimmed by 8 bases and 4 bases, with 11 bases remaining between them. Germline-derived CDR1 and CDR2 are MNHEY and SMNVEV (reference sequence). The CDR3 sequence: CASVRGGTEAFF. The CDR3 DNA reads TGTGCCAGCGTTAGAGGAGGCACTGAAGCTTTCTTT.

This clone registers medium-sized by frequency. The chain is built from TRBV7-9 and TRBJ1-1, with a weak D call TRBD1 (6 bases). Germline CDR1 SEHNR, CDR2 FQNEAQ (reference sequence). V was clipped by 1 base and J by 1 base, with 10 bases between them. The CDR3 consists of 15 residues. CDR3 coding DNA: TGTGCCAGCAGCTTAGGGACAGACACGAACACTGAAGCTTTCTTT. It specifies CASSLGTDTNTEAFF.

The chain links TRBV6-6 to TRBJ1-5; TRBD1 aligns across 8 bases. V shed 6 bases, J shed 7 bases, and the junction held 5 bases outside the gene matches. Germline CDR1 MNHNY, CDR2 SVGAGI (reference sequence). This CDR3 spans 13 amino acids. DNA of the CDR3: TGTGCCAGCAGATCGGACAGGGCCCAGCCCCAGCATTTT. As protein: CASRSDRAQPQHF.

V usage is TRBV6-6 and J usage is TRBJ2-1; a possible D gene is TRBD1 (5 bases). V was clipped by 0 bases and J by 8 bases, with 11 bases between them. Germline values: CDR1 MNHNY, CDR2 SVGAGI (reference sequence). The CDR3 runs 14 residues. CDR3 sequence: CASSYSSGIDEQFF. In DNA, the CDR3 is TGTGCCAGCAGTTACTCGTCAGGGATTGATGAGCAGTTCTTC.

The chain couples TRBV29-1 to TRBJ1-1; possible D gene TRBD1, 6 bases. This CDR3 is built from 15 residues. CDR1 is SQVTM, CDR2 ANQGSEA, per germline. V shed 0 bases and J shed 1 base, with 12 bases lying between them. The CDR3 sequence: CSVEELDSGNTEAFF. CDR3 sequence (DNA): TGCAGCGTTGAAGAGTTGGACAGTGGGAACACTGAAGCTTTCTTT.

The chain recombines TRBV9 with TRBJ2-7; possible D gene TRBD2, 6 bases. Germline CDR1 reads SGDLS; CDR2 reads YYNGEE. The ends were cut back, 0 bases at V and 2 bases at J, with 12 bases in the middle. The CDR3 is 15 amino acids. The CDR3 coding sequence is TGTGCCAGCAGCGTAGGGCGTCCGGGGGCCTACGAGCAGTACTTC. Translating it yields CASSVGRPGAYEQYF. The entire variable domain, with the rest obtained from reference TRBV9 and TRBJ2-7, is as follows: DSGVTQTPKHLITATGQRVTLRCSPRSGDLSVYWYQQSLDQGLQFLIQYYNGEERAKGNILERFSAQQFPDLHSELNLSSLELGDSALYFCASSVGRPGAYEQYFGPGTRLTVT.

The genes are TRBV29-1 and TRBJ2-3; 8 bases fit TRBD1. The germline V gene encodes CDR1 SQVTM and CDR2 ANQGSEA. The CDR3 extends over 12 amino acids. The V segment lost 7 bases and the J segment 7 bases; nucleotides outside the gene matches: 7. The CDR3 DNA reads TGCAGCGCCCAGGGGGCTTCTCATACGCAGTATTTT. It specifies CSAQGASHTQYF.